This T cell receptor beta chain was obtained from a study of T-cell reconstitution after alpha-beta-depleted transplantation in children. Study-level results: Some patients owed their high day-60 TCRbeta diversity to surviving recipient T cells and thymic progenitors. About two months after transplant, alpha-beta T cells reportedly came from several hundred expanded graft clones.

Trimming removed 0 bases from V and 2 bases from J, with 11 bases in between. CDR3 length: 15 residues. The germline V gene has CDR1 LGHNA and CDR2 YSLEER. The TCRbeta library was prepared with unique molecular identifiers. TCRdb redid the calling of the PCR reads with MiXCR, one entry per CDR3 protein. The sample has about 31,000 distinct CDR3 sequences, approximately 6.5% seen once. In its sample, this clonotype was seen many times. Its specificity is unknown. The TCR sequence derives from a child less than two years old who had a stem cell transplant for acute myeloid leukemia, so the T cells may come from the graft donor. The V and J genes are TRBV4-3 and TRBJ2-7; D not certain. This sample comprised peripheral blood, obtained 60 days after TCRalphabeta/CD19-depleted stem cell transplant. CDR3 in amino acids: CASSQEETATYEQYF. Written as DNA, the CDR3 is TGCGCCAGCAGCCAAGAAGAGACTGCAACCTACGAGCAGTACTTC.